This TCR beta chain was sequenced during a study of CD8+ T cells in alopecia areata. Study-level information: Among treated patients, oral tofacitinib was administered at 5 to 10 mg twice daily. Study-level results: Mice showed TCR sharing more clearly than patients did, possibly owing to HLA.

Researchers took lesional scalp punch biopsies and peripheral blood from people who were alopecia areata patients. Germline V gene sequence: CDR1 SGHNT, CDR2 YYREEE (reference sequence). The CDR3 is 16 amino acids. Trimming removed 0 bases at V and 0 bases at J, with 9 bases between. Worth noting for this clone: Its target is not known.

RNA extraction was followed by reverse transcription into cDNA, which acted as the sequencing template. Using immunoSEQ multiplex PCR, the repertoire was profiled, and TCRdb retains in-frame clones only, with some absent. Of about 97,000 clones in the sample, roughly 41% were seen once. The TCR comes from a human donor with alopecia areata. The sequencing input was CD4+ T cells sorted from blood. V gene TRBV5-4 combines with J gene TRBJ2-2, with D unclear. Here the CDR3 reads CASSLGRRANTGELFF. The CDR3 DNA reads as TGTGCCAGCAGCTTGGGGCGCAGAGCGAACACCGGGGAGCTGTTTTTT.